This entry lists 8 T cell receptor beta chains sequenced from one sample in a study of tumor-infiltrating lymphocytes in primary liver carcinoma. A constant-region primer primed TCR beta cDNA synthesis from 450 to 550 ng of total RNA. Each TCR beta library was derived from three nested multiplex PCR rounds that employed slightly modified ARM-PCR. It was with TRBV1-TRBV30 forward primers and a C-beta reverse primer that the first two PCR rounds were run, at roughly 9 cycles each. TCRdb independently ran MiXCR on the multiplex PCR reads; one entry per CDR3 protein. This table holds about 78,000 distinct CDR3 sequences, roughly two thirds found once. RNA and DNA were co-extracted from about 20-30 mg of unsorted bulk tissue. Sequences were obtained from liver tumor tissue from sampling region 4. Subset: tumor region T4, right-lateral pole. Every receptor here comes from a woman aged 55-69 years with primary liver carcinoma and hepatitis B virus infection.

Turning to this clonotype: Germline is not matched at one junction end, which may reflect a read error. This rearrangement joins TRBV29-1 to TRBJ2-5; TRBD2 agrees at 8 bases. From germline, CDR1 is SQVTM and CDR2 ANQGSEA. CDR3 length equals 14 residues. The CDR3 sequence is CSVAAAGDIGTQYF. In DNA form, the CDR3 reads TGCAGCGTTGCGGCAGCGGGGGACATAGGGACCCAGTATTTC.

This clonotype showed up just a few times. It may be a read error: a sequence one base away is much more abundant. This sequence joins TRBV5-6 and TRBJ2-1; 10 nucleotides agree with TRBD1. The CDR3 length is 15 residues. From germline, CDR1 is SGHDT and CDR2 YYEEEE. The CDR3 DNA is TGTGCCAGCAGGCCGACAGGGGGCGCGTACAATGAGCGGTTCTTC. It yields the protein CASRPTGGAYNERFF.

Comment on this clonotype: A junction boundary mismatches the germline segment, possibly from a read error. This chain uses TRBV11-1 with TRBJ1-1; D gene ambiguous. The CDR3 length is 13 residues. Germline V CDR1 and CDR2: SGHAT, FQDESV (reference sequence). The CDR3 spells CASSFDGRSEAFF. The CDR3 DNA follows: TGTGCAAGCAGTTTCGACGGCCGGTCTGAAGCTTTCTTT.

This clonotype was detected only a few times. Being one base from a much bigger clone, this may be a read error. The chain combines TRBV10-3 with TRBJ2-7, with 8 bases matching TRBD2. The CDR3 is made up of 13 amino acids. After removal of 10 bases from V and 6 bases from J, the junction contained 11 bases not matched to a gene. Germline V gene data show CDR1 as ENHRY and CDR2 as SYGVKD. CDR3 in DNA: TGTGCCACCACGGACACCCGGGGGGGCGAGCAGTACTTC. Translated, it gives CATTDTRGGEQYF.

For this clonotype: Because the CDR3 is missing its conserved closing phenylalanine or tryptophan, this is likely a read error. The chain has TRBV28 and TRBJ1-2; D possibly corresponds to TRBD1 (5 bases). The germline V gene encodes CDR1 MDHEN and CDR2 SYDVKM. The CDR3 has 15 residues. The chain's CDR3 is CASSPARVEVNGYTS. Here the CDR3 DNA reads TGTGCAAGCAGTCCGGCCAGGGTGGAGGTGAATGGCTACACCTCC.

Notes on this clonotype: The germline gene is not matched at one end of the junction; a read error may be the cause. This chain links TRBV2 with TRBJ1-1; TRBD1 matches 7 bases. The CDR3 covers 14 residues. CDR1 is SNHLY and CDR2 is FYNNEI in the germline V gene. In DNA form, the CDR3 reads TGTGCGAGCAGTGACCAGGGGGTTTGGACGGAAGCTTTCTTT. This sequence encodes CASSDQGVWTEAFF.

With regard to this clonotype: Relative to the germline gene, one junction end is altered; a read error may explain this. The V call is TRBV2, the J call TRBJ2-2; TRBD1 agrees at 10 bases. CDR1 and CDR2 from the germline V gene are SNHLY and FYNNEI. The CDR3 spans 15 residues. The DNA of the CDR3 is TGTGCCAGCAGACGACAGGGGGCGAACACCGGGGAGCTGTTTTTC. The encoded protein is CASRRQGANTGELFF.

A note on this clonotype: A much larger clone sits a single nucleotide away, making a read error possible. The gene calls are TRBV5-1 and TRBJ1-2; 7 positions agree with TRBD1. The germline V gene has CDR1 SGHRS and CDR2 YFSETQ. This CDR3 spans 14 amino acids. This CDR3 reads CAGSLDRSDYGYTF. In DNA form, the CDR3 reads TGCGCCGGCAGCCTGGACAGGTCTGACTATGGCTACACCTTC. Using reference TRBV5-1 and TRBJ1-2 for the parts outside the CDR3, the full variable domain is KAGVTQTPRYLIKTRGQQVTLSCSPISGHRSVSWYQQTPGQGLQFLFEYFSETQRNKGNFPGRFSGRQFSNSRSEMNVSTLELGDSALYLCAGSLDRSDYGYTFGSGTRLTVV.